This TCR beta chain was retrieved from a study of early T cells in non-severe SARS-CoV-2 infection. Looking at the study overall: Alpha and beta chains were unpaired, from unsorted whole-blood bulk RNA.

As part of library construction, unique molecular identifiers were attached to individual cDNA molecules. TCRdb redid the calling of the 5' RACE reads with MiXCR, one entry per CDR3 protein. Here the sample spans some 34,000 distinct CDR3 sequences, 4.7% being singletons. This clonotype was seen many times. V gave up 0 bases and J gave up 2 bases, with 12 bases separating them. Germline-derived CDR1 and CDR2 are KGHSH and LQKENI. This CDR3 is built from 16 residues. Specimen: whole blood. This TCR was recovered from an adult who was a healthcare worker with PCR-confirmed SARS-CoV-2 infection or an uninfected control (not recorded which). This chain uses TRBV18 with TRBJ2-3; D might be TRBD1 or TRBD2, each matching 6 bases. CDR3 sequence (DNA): TGTGCCAGCTCACCACCGGGGGGCGCCCCCACAGATACGCAGTATTTT. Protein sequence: CASSPPGGAPTDTQYF.